The clone carrying this T cell receptor (beta chain) was observed a handful of times. The target antigen is unknown. Germline V gives CDR1 SQVTM, CDR2 ANQGSEA. Trimming pared 2 bases from V and 5 bases from J, leaving 9 bases between. This CDR3 has 13 amino acids. TCR beta cDNA libraries included unique molecular identifiers. TCRdb fed the PCR reads into MiXCR, producing one record per CDR3 protein. The sample records a few hundred thousand distinct CDR3 sequences, 30% to 45% being singletons. This entry belongs to a study of post-analysis software for immune sequencing data. On the study more broadly: Secondary progressive, relapsing-remitting and progressive-relapsing multiple sclerosis were among the included disease courses.

Study outcomes and limitations: A handful of TRBV segments, including TRBV5-6, TRBV5-1 and TRBV20-1, were more frequent in patients than controls.

The specimen was blood. The J gene is TRBJ2-2, the V gene TRBV29-1; no firm D call. The receptor was isolated from a girl aged 10 to 17 with multiple sclerosis. CDR3: CSVEPPGTGELFF. CDR3 sequence (DNA): TGCAGCGTTGAACCCCCCGGGACCGGGGAGCTGTTTTTT.